A selection of T cell receptor beta chains follows, all from one sample in a study of T-cell memory formation after mild COVID-19. TCRdb independently ran MiXCR on the 5' RACE reads; one entry per CDR3 protein. The data hold roughly 150,000 distinct CDR3 sequences, with roughly 15% observed a single time. The sample consisted of PBMCs or a T cell subset sorted from them (not recorded which). The source is an adult woman who had mild COVID-19 (a few samples of this study predate the infection). Cell type and time point are not known. CDR3s include the opening cysteine and the closing phenylalanine or tryptophan. A D gene is named only where the DNA matches it firmly. The size field is filled for only some rows; it gives once, few, many or a size class.

clone size,D gene,J gene,V gene,CDR3 protein,CDR3 DNA
NA,NA,TRBJ2-7,TRBV5-1,CASSPVGLWEQYF,TGCGCCAGCAGCCCGGTAGGGCTTTGGGAGCAGTACTTC
NA,TRBD1,TRBJ2-1,TRBV4-3,CASSHLDRGANEQFF,TGCGCCAGCAGCCATCTTGACAGGGGGGCCAATGAGCAGTTCTTC
many,NA,TRBJ2-7,TRBV9,CASSVSGGSYEQYF,TGTGCCAGCAGCGTATCGGGGGGCAGCTACGAGCAGTACTTC
NA,NA,TRBJ1-2,TRBV19,CASSPRVRADGYTF,TGTGCCAGTAGCCCCAGGGTCAGGGCGGATGGCTACACCTTC
many,TRBD2,TRBJ2-3,TRBV7-9,CASSLFRTSGFADTQYF,TGTGCCAGCAGCTTATTCCGGACTAGCGGTTTTGCAGATACGCAGTATTTT
NA,NA,TRBJ1-5,TRBV7-6,CASSFGYNQPQHF,TGTGCCAGCAGCTTCGGCTACAATCAGCCCCAGCATTTT
NA,NA,TRBJ2-7,TRBV6-2/TRBV6-3,CASSPSWTYEQYF,TGTGCCAGCAGCCCGAGCTGGACCTACGAGCAGTACTTC
many,NA,TRBJ2-7,TRBV5-1,CASSPRQTYEQYF,TGCGCCAGCAGCCCGAGACAGACCTACGAGCAGTACTTC
few,NA,TRBJ2-7,TRBV30,CAWSNQGYEQYF,TGTGCCTGGAGTAACCAGGGCTACGAGCAGTACTTC
NA,NA,TRBJ1-3,TRBV5-1,CASSLEGTPHGNTIYF,TGCGCCAGCAGCTTGGAGGGGACGCCCCATGGAAACACCATATATTTT
NA,TRBD2,TRBJ2-2,TRBV6-6,CASSYGLAEFTGELFF,TGTGCCAGCAGTTATGGTCTAGCGGAGTTCACCGGGGAGCTGTTTTTT
NA,TRBD1,TRBJ1-6,TRBV7-9,CASSPDRGGNSPLHF,TGTGCCAGCAGCCCGGACAGGGGGGGAAATTCACCCCTCCACTTT
NA,NA,TRBJ2-2,TRBV6-5,CASSYATAGRGELFF,TGTGCCAGCAGTTACGCGACAGCTGGTCGAGGGGAGCTGTTTTTT
NA,NA,TRBJ2-5,TRBV29-1,CSVELAGYQETQYF,TGCAGCGTAGAACTAGCCGGGTACCAAGAGACCCAGTACTTC
NA,NA,TRBJ1-1,TRBV7-9,CASSFKRGQPNTEAFF,TGTGCCAGCAGCTTCAAACGGGGACAACCGAACACTGAAGCTTTCTTT
few,NA,TRBJ2-7,TRBV12-3/TRBV12-4,CASSLRISYEQYF,TGTGCCAGCAGTTTGCGGATTTCCTACGAGCAGTACTTC
many,TRBD2,TRBJ2-5,TRBV5-1,CASSAAGGLQETQYF,TGCGCCAGCAGCGCAGCCGGGGGACTACAAGAGACCCAGTACTTC
many,TRBD2,TRBJ2-3,TRBV4-3,CASSQDRTSGSLATQYF,TGCGCCAGCAGCCAAGACCGGACTAGCGGGAGTTTAGCTACGCAGTATTTT
NA,TRBD1,TRBJ2-3,TRBV4-1,CASSQKDRGSADTQYF,TGCGCCAGCAGCCAAAAAGACAGGGGTAGCGCAGATACGCAGTATTTT
NA,NA,TRBJ2-5,TRBV7-7,CASSDGGLSETQYF,TGTGCTAGCAGTGATGGAGGGCTTTCAGAGACCCAGTACTTC
NA,NA,TRBJ2-3,TRBV4-1,CASSPMLGATQYF,TGCGCCAGCAGCCCTATGCTCGGTGCTACGCAGTATTTT
NA,TRBD2,TRBJ2-1,TRBV12-3/TRBV12-4,CASSMGLAGDNEQFF,TGTGCCAGCAGTATGGGACTAGCGGGTGACAATGAGCAGTTCTTC
few,NA,TRBJ2-7,TRBV10-3,CAISELSGVDYEQYF,TGTGCCATCAGTGAGTTGTCAGGGGTAGACTACGAGCAGTACTTC
NA,TRBD1,TRBJ2-1,TRBV7-3,CASSLGTGGAYNEQFF,TGTGCCAGCAGCTTAGGGACAGGGGGTGCCTACAATGAGCAGTTCTTC
NA,TRBD1,TRBJ2-7,TRBV18,CASSRTTGEYEQYF,TGTGCCAGCTCACGCACGACAGGGGAGTACGAGCAGTACTTC
NA,TRBD1,TRBJ1-5,TRBV7-8,CASSLGQGVRQPQHF,TGTGCCAGCAGCTTAGGTCAGGGGGTGCGGCAGCCCCAGCATTTT
many,NA,TRBJ2-7,TRBV21-1,CASSAPKGAVVEQYF,TGTGCCAGCAGCGCACCGAAGGGGGCGGTCGTGGAGCAGTACTTC
NA,TRBD2,TRBJ2-3,TRBV7-9,CASSSPGTSGDTDTQYF,TGTGCCAGCAGCTCGCCGGGGACTAGCGGGGACACAGATACGCAGTATTTT
few,TRBD1,TRBJ2-1,TRBV20-1,CSARDAGGPEQFF,TGCAGTGCTAGAGATGCAGGGGGCCCTGAGCAGTTCTTC
many,NA,TRBJ2-7,TRBV27,CASSATGMTYEQYF,TGTGCCAGCAGTGCGACGGGAATGACCTACGAGCAGTACTTC
few,NA,TRBJ2-1,TRBV6-6,CASSYLGFSYNEQFF,TGTGCCAGCAGTTACTTGGGTTTCTCCTACAATGAGCAGTTCTTC
NA,TRBD1,TRBJ2-5,TRBV19,CASRKGQPQETQYF,TGTGCCAGTAGAAAGGGACAGCCTCAAGAGACCCAGTACTTC
NA,NA,TRBJ1-2,TRBV12-3/TRBV12-4,CASGQYGYTF,TGTGCCAGCGGACAGTATGGCTACACCTTC
few,TRBD1,TRBJ2-1,TRBV27,CASSPGTGGYEQFF,TGTGCCAGCAGCCCAGGGACAGGGGGCTATGAGCAGTTCTTC
many,NA,TRBJ1-3,TRBV7-2,CASSPDRDGKGTIYF,TGTGCCAGCAGCCCCGACAGAGACGGAAAGGGCACCATATATTTT
few,NA,TRBJ1-2,TRBV7-8,CASSFLGASYGYTF,TGTGCCAGCAGCTTTCTCGGGGCGAGCTATGGCTACACCTTC
few,NA,TRBJ2-7,TRBV24-1,CATTKYEQYF,TGTGCCACCACAAAATACGAGCAGTACTTC
few,TRBD1,TRBJ1-2,TRBV2,CASRRGTGQLYGYTF,TGTGCCAGCAGGAGGGGGACAGGCCAGCTCTATGGCTACACCTTC
many,NA,TRBJ2-1,TRBV4-3,CASSHDPGGLEQFF,TGCGCCAGCAGCCACGACCCAGGCGGCCTTGAGCAGTTCTTC
few,TRBD1,TRBJ2-7,TRBV6-1,CASTATGGSYEQYF,TGTGCCAGCACCGCGACAGGGGGCTCCTACGAGCAGTACTTC
NA,TRBD1,TRBJ2-6,TRBV9,CASSVGQGSGANVLTF,TGTGCCAGCAGCGTAGGACAGGGGTCTGGGGCCAACGTCCTGACTTTC
NA,TRBD2,TRBJ2-3,TRBV5-1,CASSYGGGADTQYF,TGCGCCAGCAGCTACGGCGGGGGGGCTGATACGCAGTATTTT
few,NA,TRBJ2-3,TRBV24-1,CATRGHGGTDTQYF,TGTGCCACCAGGGGACACGGAGGTACAGATACGCAGTATTTT
few,NA,TRBJ2-1,TRBV5-1,CASSLVGSGYNEQFF,TGCGCCAGCAGCTTGGTGGGTAGCGGATACAATGAGCAGTTCTTC
NA,TRBD1,TRBJ1-6,TRBV12-3/TRBV12-4,CASSWAGGGNSPLHF,TGTGCCAGCAGTTGGGCAGGGGGCGGTAATTCACCCCTCCACTTT
NA,NA,TRBJ2-1,TRBV12-3/TRBV12-4,CASIHSDYTSNEQFF,TGTGCCAGCATCCACTCAGACTACACCTCCAATGAGCAGTTCTTC
few,NA,TRBJ2-5,TRBV28,CASSLREIEETQYF,TGTGCCAGCAGTTTAAGGGAGATAGAGGAGACCCAGTACTTC
once,TRBD2,TRBJ2-5,TRBV12-3/TRBV12-4,CASRRTSGQETQYF,TGTGCCAGCAGAAGGACTAGCGGCCAAGAGACCCAGTACTTC
NA,NA,TRBJ2-7,TRBV5-1,CASSLPVAYEQYF,TGCGCCAGCAGCCTTCCGGTGGCCTACGAGCAGTACTTC
few,TRBD2,TRBJ2-1,TRBV24-1,CATSDPSGRDYNEQFF,TGTGCCACCAGTGACCCGAGCGGGAGGGACTACAATGAGCAGTTCTTC
NA,NA,TRBJ2-5,TRBV18,CASAKETQYF,TGTGCCAGCGCCAAGGAGACCCAGTACTTC
few,NA,TRBJ2-4,TRBV6-5,CASSRLGGIQYF,TGTGCCAGCAGTCGACTAGGAGGCATTCAGTACTTC
NA,NA,TRBJ2-7,TRBV3-1,CASSFDSAYYEQYF,TGTGCCAGCAGTTTCGACTCCGCTTACTACGAGCAGTACTTC
many,NA,TRBJ1-5,TRBV12-3/TRBV12-4,CASSSTGFAIPQHF,TGTGCCAGCAGTTCTACGGGGTTCGCTATACCCCAGCATTTT
NA,TRBD1,TRBJ2-2,TRBV7-9,CASSPLPGTGNTGELFF,TGTGCCAGCAGCCCCTTACCCGGGACAGGGAACACCGGGGAGCTGTTTTTT
NA,NA,TRBJ2-1,TRBV4-3,CASSQGRSSGNEQFF,TGCGCCAGCAGCCAGGGCCGAAGTAGCGGCAATGAGCAGTTCTTC
NA,NA,TRBJ1-1,TRBV3-1,CASSQDRGWRNTEAFF,TGTGCCAGCAGCCAAGATCGGGGGTGGAGGAACACTGAAGCTTTCTTT
few,TRBD2,TRBJ2-1,TRBV4-3,CASSPFSGRSDNEQFF,TGCGCCAGCAGCCCGTTTAGCGGGAGATCTGACAATGAGCAGTTCTTC
NA,NA,TRBJ2-1,TRBV5-6,CASSSAGLYINEQFF,TGTGCCAGCAGCTCCGCGGGACTTTACATCAATGAGCAGTTCTTC